This T cell receptor beta chain was recorded in a study of OX40 agonist ivuxolimab in advanced cancers. This CDR3 region has 14 residues. From germline, CDR1 is KGHSH and CDR2 LQKENI. The J segment lost 8 bases and the V segment lost 2 bases, leaving 7 bases of the junction unmatched. Measured with immunoSEQ multiplex PCR; TCRdb has only the in-frame clones, and not every one. This table has 60,000 to 75,000 clones, about four fifths appearing once. The sequencing here drew on CD4+ or CD8+ T cells sorted from blood, taken in a trial of the OX40 agonist ivuxolimab. The chain has TRBV18 and TRBJ2-3; 7 nucleotides agree with TRBD2. The sequence derives from an adult with an advanced solid tumor such as melanoma, head and neck, liver or kidney cancer. The CDR3 protein is CASSPSGDPATQYF. In DNA form, the CDR3 reads TGTGCCAGCTCACCAAGCGGGGACCCGGCTACGCAGTATTTT.